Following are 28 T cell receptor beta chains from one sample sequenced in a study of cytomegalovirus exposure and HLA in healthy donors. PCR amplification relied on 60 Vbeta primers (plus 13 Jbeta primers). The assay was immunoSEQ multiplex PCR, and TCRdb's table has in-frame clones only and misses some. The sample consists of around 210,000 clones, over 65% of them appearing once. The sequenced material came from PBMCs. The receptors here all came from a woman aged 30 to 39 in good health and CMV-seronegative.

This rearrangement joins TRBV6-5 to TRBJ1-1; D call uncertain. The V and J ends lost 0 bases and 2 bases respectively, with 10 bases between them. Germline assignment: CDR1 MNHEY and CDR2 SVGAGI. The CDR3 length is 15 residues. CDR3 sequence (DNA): TGTGCCAGCAGTTACTCTCAGACTTCAAACACTGAAGCTTTCTTT. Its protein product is CASSYSQTSNTEAFF.

The CDR3 spells CASQTRGKFYEQYF. CDR3 sequence (DNA): TGTGCCTCCCAAACGCGGGGGAAGTTCTACGAGCAGTACTTC. The chain combines TRBV30 with TRBJ2-7, with 7 positions matching TRBD2. This CDR3 spans 14 amino acids. Trimming cost V 7 bases and J 3 bases; bases outside gene matches: 12. CDR1 and CDR2 from the germline V gene are GTSNPN and SVGIG (reference sequence).

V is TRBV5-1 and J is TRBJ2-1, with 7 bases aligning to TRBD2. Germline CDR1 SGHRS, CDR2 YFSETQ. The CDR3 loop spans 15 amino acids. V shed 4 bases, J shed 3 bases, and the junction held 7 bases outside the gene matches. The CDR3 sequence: CASSPSGLLYNEQFF. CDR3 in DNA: TGCGCCAGCAGCCCATCGGGACTACTCTACAATGAGCAGTTCTTC. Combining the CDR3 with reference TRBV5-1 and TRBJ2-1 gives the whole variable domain KAGVTQTPRYLIKTRGQQVTLSCSPISGHRSVSWYQQTPGQGLQFLFEYFSETQRNKGNFPGRFSGRQFSNSRSEMNVSTLELGDSALYLCASSPSGLLYNEQFFGPGTRLTVL.

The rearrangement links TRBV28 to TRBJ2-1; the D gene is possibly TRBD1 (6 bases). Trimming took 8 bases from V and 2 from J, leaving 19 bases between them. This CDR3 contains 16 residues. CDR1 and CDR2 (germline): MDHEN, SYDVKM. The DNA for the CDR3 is TGTGCCAGCGGGGAACCGGGACACAGAACCTACAATGAGCAGTTCTTC. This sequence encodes CASGEPGHRTYNEQFF. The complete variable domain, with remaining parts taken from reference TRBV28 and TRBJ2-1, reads DVKVTQSSRYLVKRTGEKVFLECVQDMDHENMFWYRQDPGLGLRLIYFSYDVKMKEKGDIPEGYSVSREKKERFSLILESASTNQTSMYLCASGEPGHRTYNEQFFGPGTRLTVL.

CDR3 amino acids: CASRDSSNQPQHF. In DNA form, the CDR3 reads TGTGCCAGCCGTGACAGTTCCAATCAGCCCCAGCATTTT. This rearrangement joins TRBV28 to TRBJ1-5; D is perhaps TRBD1 (5 bases). CDR1 and CDR2 (germline): MDHEN, SYDVKM. This CDR3 spans 13 amino acids. Trimming removed 8 bases from V and 3 bases from J, with 11 bases in between.

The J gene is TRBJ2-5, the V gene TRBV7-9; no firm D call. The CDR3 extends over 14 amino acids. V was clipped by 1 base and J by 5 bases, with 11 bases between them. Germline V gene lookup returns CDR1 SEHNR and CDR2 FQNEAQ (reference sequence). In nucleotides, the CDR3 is TGTGCCAGCAGCTTAGTTCAGCGTGTGGAGACCCAGTACTTC. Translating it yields CASSLVQRVETQYF.

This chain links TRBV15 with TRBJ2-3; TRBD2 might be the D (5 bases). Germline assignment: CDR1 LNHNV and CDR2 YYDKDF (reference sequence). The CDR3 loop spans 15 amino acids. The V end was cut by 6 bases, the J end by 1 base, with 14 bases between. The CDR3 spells CATRIWTYRTDTQYF. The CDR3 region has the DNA TGTGCCACCAGGATTTGGACTTACCGCACAGATACGCAGTATTTT.

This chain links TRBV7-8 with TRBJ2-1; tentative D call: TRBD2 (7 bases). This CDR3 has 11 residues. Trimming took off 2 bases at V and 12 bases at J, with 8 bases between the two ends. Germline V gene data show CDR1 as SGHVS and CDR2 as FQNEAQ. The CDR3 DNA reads TGTGCCAGCAGCTTAAGGGGGGGGCAGTTCTTC. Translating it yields CASSLRGGQFF.

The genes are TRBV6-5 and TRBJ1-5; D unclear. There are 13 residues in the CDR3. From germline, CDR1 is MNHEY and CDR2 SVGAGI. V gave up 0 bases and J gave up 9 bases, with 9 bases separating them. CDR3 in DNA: TGTGCCAGCAGTTACTCTAGTCAAGCGCCCCAGCATTTT. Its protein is CASSYSSQAPQHF.

This CDR3 reads CASSRTPGQGVSGYGYTF. The CDR3 nucleotides read TGCGCCAGCAGCCGGACGCCGGGACAGGGGGTTAGTGGCTATGGCTACACCTTC. The rearrangement links TRBV4-1 to TRBJ1-2, with TRBD1 matching 11 bases. Trimming removed 4 bases from V and 4 bases from J; junction bases left unmatched: 14. The V gene's germline CDR1 is MGHRA and CDR2 YSYEKL. This CDR3 has 18 residues.

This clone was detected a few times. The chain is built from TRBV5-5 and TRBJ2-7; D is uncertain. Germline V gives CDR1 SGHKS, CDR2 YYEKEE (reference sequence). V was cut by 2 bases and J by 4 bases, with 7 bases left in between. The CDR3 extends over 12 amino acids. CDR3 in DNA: TGTGCCAGCAGCTTTTCGAGATACGAGCAGTACTTC. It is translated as CASSFSRYEQYF.

The CDR3 loop is CASNRRQGGNQPQHF. The CDR3 nucleotides read TGTGCCAGTAACCGAAGACAGGGAGGCAATCAGCCCCAGCATTTT. V is TRBV19 and J is TRBJ1-5; TRBD1 agrees at 7 bases. Per the germline V gene, CDR1 is LNHDA and CDR2 is SQIVND (reference sequence). The CDR3 loop spans 15 amino acids. V gave up 7 bases and J gave up 2 bases; unmatched junction bases: 8.

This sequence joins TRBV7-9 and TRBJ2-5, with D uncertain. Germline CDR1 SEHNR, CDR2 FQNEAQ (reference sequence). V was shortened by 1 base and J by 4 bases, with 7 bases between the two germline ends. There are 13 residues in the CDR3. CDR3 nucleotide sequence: TGTGCCAGCAGCTTAGGACTTGGAGAGACCCAGTACTTC. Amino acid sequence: CASSLGLGETQYF. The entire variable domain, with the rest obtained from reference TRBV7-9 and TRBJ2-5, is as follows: DTGVSQNPRHKITKRGQNVTFRCDPISEHNRLYWYRQTLGQGPEFLTYFQNEAQLEKSRLLSDRFSAERPKGSFSTLEIQRTEQGDSAMYLCASSLGLGETQYFGPGTRLLVL.

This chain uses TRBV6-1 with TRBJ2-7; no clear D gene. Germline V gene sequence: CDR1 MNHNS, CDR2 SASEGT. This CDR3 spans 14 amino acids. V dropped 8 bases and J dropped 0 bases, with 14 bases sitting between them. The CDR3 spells CASRRSLSSYEQYF. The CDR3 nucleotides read TGTGCCAGCCGGAGAAGCCTAAGCTCCTACGAGCAGTACTTC.

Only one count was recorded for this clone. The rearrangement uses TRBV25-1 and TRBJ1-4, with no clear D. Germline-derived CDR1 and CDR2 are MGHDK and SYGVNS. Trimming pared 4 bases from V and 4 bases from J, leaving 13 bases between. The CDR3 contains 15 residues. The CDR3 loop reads CASSGPSALNEKLFF. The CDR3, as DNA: TGTGCCAGCAGTGGCCCCAGCGCCCTTAATGAAAAACTGTTTTTT.

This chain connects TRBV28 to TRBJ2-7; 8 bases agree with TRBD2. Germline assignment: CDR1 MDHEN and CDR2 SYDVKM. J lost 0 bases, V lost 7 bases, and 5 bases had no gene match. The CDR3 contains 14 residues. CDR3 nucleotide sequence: TGTGCCAGCACCTTTAGCGGGACCTCCTACGAGCAGTACTTC. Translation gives CASTFSGTSYEQYF.

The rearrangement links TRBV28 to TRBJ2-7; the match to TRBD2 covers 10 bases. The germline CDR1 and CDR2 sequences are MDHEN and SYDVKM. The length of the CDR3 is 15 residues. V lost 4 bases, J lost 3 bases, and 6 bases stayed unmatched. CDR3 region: CASSSPGTSDYEQYF. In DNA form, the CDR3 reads TGTGCCAGCAGTTCACCCGGGACTAGCGACTACGAGCAGTACTTC.

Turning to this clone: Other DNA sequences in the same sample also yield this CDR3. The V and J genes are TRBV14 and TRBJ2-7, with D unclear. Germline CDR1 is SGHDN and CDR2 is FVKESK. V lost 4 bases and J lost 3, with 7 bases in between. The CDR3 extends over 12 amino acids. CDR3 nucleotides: TGTGCCAGCAGCCGACTCTACTACGAGCAGTACTTC. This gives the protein CASSRLYYEQYF. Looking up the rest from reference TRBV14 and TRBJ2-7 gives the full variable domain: EAGVTQFPSHSVIEKGQTVTLRCDPISGHDNLYWYRRVMGKEIKFLLHFVKESKQDESGMPNNRFLAERTGGTYSTLKVQPAELEDSGVYFCASSRLYYEQYFGPGTRLTVT.

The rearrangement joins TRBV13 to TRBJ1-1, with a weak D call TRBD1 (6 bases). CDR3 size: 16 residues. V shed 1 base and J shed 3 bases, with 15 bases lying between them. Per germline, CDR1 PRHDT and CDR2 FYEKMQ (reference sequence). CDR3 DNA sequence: TGTGCCAGCAGCTTAGTTAGGGGCGCAGGGGACACTGAAGCTTTCTTT. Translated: CASSLVRGAGDTEAFF.

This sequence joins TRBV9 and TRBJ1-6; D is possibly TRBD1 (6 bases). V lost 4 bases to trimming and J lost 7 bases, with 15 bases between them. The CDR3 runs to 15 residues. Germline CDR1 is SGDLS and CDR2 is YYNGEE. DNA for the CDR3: TGTGCCAGCAGCTTTGGGGGCCTGATCAATTCACCCCTCCACTTT. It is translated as CASSFGGLINSPLHF. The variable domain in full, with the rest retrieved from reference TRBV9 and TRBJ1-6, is DSGVTQTPKHLITATGQRVTLRCSPRSGDLSVYWYQQSLDQGLQFLIQYYNGEERAKGNILERFSAQQFPDLHSELNLSSLELGDSALYFCASSFGGLINSPLHFGNGTRLTVT.

In nucleotides, the CDR3 is TGCGCCAGACCGGGACTAGCGGGGGCTGGGTCTCAGTACTTC. Its protein is CARPGLAGAGSQYF. The gene calls are TRBV10-1 and TRBJ2-5; 14 bases are shared with TRBD2. Germline CDR1 reads WNHNN; CDR2 reads SYGVQD (reference sequence). Trimming took 9 bases from V and 11 from J; bases not matched to a gene: 11. The CDR3 length is 14 residues.

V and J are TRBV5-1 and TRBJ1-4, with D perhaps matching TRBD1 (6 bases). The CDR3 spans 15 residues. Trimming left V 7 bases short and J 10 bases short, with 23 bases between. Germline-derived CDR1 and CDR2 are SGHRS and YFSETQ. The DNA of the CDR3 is TGCGCCAGCCGAGCGGAAAAAACAGGGTTCGGAAAACTGTTTTTT. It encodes CASRAEKTGFGKLFF.

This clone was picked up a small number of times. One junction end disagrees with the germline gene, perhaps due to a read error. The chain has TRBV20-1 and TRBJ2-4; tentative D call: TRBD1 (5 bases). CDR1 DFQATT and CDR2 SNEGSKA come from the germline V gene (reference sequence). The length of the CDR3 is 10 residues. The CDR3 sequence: CSVRDDLDGF. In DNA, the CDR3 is TGCAGTGTCAGGGATGACCTGGACGGCTTC.

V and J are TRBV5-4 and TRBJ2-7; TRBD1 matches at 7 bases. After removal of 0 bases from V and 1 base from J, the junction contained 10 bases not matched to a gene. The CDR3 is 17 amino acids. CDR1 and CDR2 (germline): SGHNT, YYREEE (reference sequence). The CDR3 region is CASSLAPFRQGSYEQYF. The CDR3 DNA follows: TGTGCCAGCAGCTTGGCTCCATTTCGACAGGGATCCTACGAGCAGTACTTC.

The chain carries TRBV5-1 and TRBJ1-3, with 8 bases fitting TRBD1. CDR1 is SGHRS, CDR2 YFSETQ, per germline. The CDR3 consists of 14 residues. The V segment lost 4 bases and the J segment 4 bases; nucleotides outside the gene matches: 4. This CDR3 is CASSARGPGNTIYF. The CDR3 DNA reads TGCGCCAGCAGCGCCAGGGGGCCGGGAAACACCATATATTTT.

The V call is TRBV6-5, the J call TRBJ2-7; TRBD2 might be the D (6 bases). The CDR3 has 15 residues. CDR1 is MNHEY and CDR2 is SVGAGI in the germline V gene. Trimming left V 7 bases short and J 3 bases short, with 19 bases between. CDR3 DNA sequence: TGTGCCAGCACCGCGGGGTCCGGGCCGGGCTACGAGCAGTACTTC. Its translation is CASTAGSGPGYEQYF.

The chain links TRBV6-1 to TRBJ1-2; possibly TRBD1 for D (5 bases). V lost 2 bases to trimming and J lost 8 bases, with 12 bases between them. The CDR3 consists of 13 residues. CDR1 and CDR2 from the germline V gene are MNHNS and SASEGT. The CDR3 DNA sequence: TGTGCCAGCAGTGAATGGGGGGACGAGGGCTACACCTTC. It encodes CASSEWGDEGYTF.

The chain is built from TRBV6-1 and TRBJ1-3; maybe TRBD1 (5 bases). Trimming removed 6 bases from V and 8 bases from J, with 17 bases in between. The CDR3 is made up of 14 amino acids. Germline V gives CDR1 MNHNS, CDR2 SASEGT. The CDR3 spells CASRGLPNGYTIYF. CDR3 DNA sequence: TGTGCCAGCAGGGGACTTCCGAACGGCTACACCATATATTTT.